Shown below are 24 T cell receptor beta chains from a single sample sequenced in a study of cytomegalovirus exposure and HLA in healthy donors. PCR was performed using 60 Vbeta and 13 Jbeta primers. The protocol was immunoSEQ multiplex PCR, while the TCRdb copy is restricted to in-frame clones and leaves out a portion. Among approximately 160,000 clones listed, approximately 80% were seen once. Sequenced input: PBMCs. These receptors were obtained from a woman aged 50 to 60 in good health and CMV-seropositive.

The genes are TRBV19 and TRBJ2-1; TRBD1 matches at 7 bases. From germline, CDR1 is LNHDA and CDR2 SQIVND (reference sequence). The V and J ends lost 6 bases and 10 bases, in that order; junction bases with no gene match: 18. The CDR3 has 16 amino acids. CDR3 in DNA: TGTGCCAGTAGCCCTGACAGGGCACTAAGCCGAAAAGAGCAGTTCTTC. Translating it yields CASSPDRALSRKEQFF.

This clone showed up just a few times. This chain links TRBV6-1 with TRBJ1-2; maybe TRBD1 (5 bases). The CDR3 has 13 amino acids. Per germline, CDR1 MNHNS and CDR2 SASEGT. The V end was cut by 8 bases, the J end by 9 bases, with 19 bases between. CDR3 coding DNA: TGTGCCAGCTGTACCACCTCTGCGGACAGCTACACCTTC. It codes for CASCTTSADSYTF.

This clone was observed a single time. The chain carries TRBV14 and TRBJ2-7; tentatively, D is TRBD2 (6 bases). Germline CDR1 reads SGHDN; CDR2 reads FVKESK. This CDR3 is built from 15 residues. Trimming removed 4 bases from V and 2 bases from J, with 15 bases in between. The CDR3 DNA is TGTGCCAGCAGCCGCCGACTAGAAAGGACCTACGAGCAGTACTTC. Translating gives CASSRRLERTYEQYF.

The rearrangement links TRBV19 to TRBJ1-2, with a tentative D call TRBD1 (6 bases). Germline CDR1 and CDR2: LNHDA and SQIVND (reference sequence). This CDR3 contains 14 residues. V was clipped by 4 bases and J by 5 bases, with 14 bases between them. This CDR3 reads CASSTLTGLYGYTF. In DNA, the CDR3 is TGTGCCAGTAGTACTTTGACAGGACTTTATGGCTACACCTTC.

The rearrangement links TRBV7-2 to TRBJ2-7; a weak D match, TRBD1 (6 bases). The CDR3 contains 14 residues. Germline V gives CDR1 SGHTA, CDR2 FQGNSA. V was clipped by 1 base and J by 5 bases, with 12 bases between them. CDR3 DNA sequence: TGTGCCAGCAGCTTAGAAGGACAGCGCCACGAGCAGTACTTC. It yields the protein CASSLEGQRHEQYF.

The V gene is TRBV2, the J gene TRBJ1-1, with 8 bases that match TRBD1. Germline V gene sequence: CDR1 SNHLY, CDR2 FYNNEI. After removal of 1 base from V and 5 bases from J, the junction contained 9 bases not matched to a gene. The CDR3 has 16 amino acids. Written as DNA, the CDR3 is TGTGCCAGCAGTGAAGACAGGGGGGATAGGAGGACTGAAGCTTTCTTT. Amino acids: CASSEDRGDRRTEAFF.

CDR3 sequence: CASSRTGGHGAFF. CDR3 in DNA: TGTGCCAGCAGCCGGACAGGGGGCCACGGAGCTTTCTTT. This chain connects TRBV5-4 to TRBJ1-1, with 11 nucleotides matching TRBD1. The CDR3 has 13 amino acids. The ends lost 4 bases at V and 10 bases at J; junction bases unmatched: 6. Germline V gene lookup returns CDR1 SGHNT and CDR2 YYREEE (reference sequence).

This chain joins TRBV5-1 and TRBJ2-5, with D possibly TRBD1 on 6 matching bases. Trimming shortened V by 2 bases and J by 2 bases, and 7 bases separated the two germline ends. Germline CDR1 reads SGHRS; CDR2 reads YFSETQ. This CDR3 has 13 amino acids. This chain's CDR3 is CASSFGTQETQYF. The CDR3 region has the DNA TGCGCCAGCAGCTTTGGGACACAAGAGACCCAGTACTTC. Supplemented by reference TRBV5-1 and TRBJ2-5, the full variable domain reads KAGVTQTPRYLIKTRGQQVTLSCSPISGHRSVSWYQQTPGQGLQFLFEYFSETQRNKGNFPGRFSGRQFSNSRSEMNVSTLELGDSALYLCASSFGTQETQYFGPGTRLLVL.

This chain joins TRBV7-9 and TRBJ1-2; 11 bases are a match to TRBD1. The CDR3 is 16 amino acids. From germline, CDR1 is SEHNR and CDR2 FQNEAQ (reference sequence). Trimming removed 1 base from V and 7 bases from J; junction bases left unmatched: 8. Here the CDR3 DNA reads TGTGCCAGCAGCTTAGACAAGGGACAGGGGGTTTTTGGCTACACCTTC. This translates into CASSLDKGQGVFGYTF.

This clone came up once. This chain connects TRBV28 to TRBJ1-1, with no clear D. The length of the CDR3 is 14 residues. Germline CDR1 is MDHEN and CDR2 is SYDVKM. Trimming stripped 6 bases from V and 8 bases from J, with 19 bases between. The CDR3 here is CASSTKPVGFEAFF. CDR3 in DNA: TGTGCCAGCAGCACCAAACCGGTCGGGTTCGAAGCTTTCTTT.

The J gene is TRBJ2-5, the V gene TRBV11-3, with D possibly being TRBD1 (5 bases). Matching the DNA end better, TRBJ2-7 makes the J call doubtful. CDR3 size: 14 residues. Germline assignment: CDR1 SGHNT and CDR2 YENEEA. The CDR3 loop reads CASSHRSGNDEQYF. The CDR3 bases are TGTGCCAGCAGCCACCGTTCAGGGAATGACGAGCAGTACTTC.

This clone was counted a few times. The chain carries TRBV9 and TRBJ2-5, with D maybe TRBD2 (6 bases). V dropped 4 bases and J dropped 5 bases, with 18 bases sitting between them. The CDR3 covers 15 residues. In germline, CDR1 is SGDLS, CDR2 YYNGEE. The CDR3 DNA is TGTGCCAGCAGCCCAACGGCCGGGGGTTGGGAGACCCAGTACTTC. Its translation is CASSPTAGGWETQYF.

The chain is built from TRBV5-1 and TRBJ1-1, with 8 nucleotides matching TRBD1. There are 15 residues in the CDR3. The germline CDR1 and CDR2 sequences are SGHRS and YFSETQ. With V trimmed by 0 bases and J by 5 bases, 6 bases remained unmatched. CDR3 sequence (DNA): TGCGCCAGCAGCTTGGGACAGGGGAAGATGACTGAAGCTTTCTTT. This sequence encodes CASSLGQGKMTEAFF. Combining the CDR3 with reference TRBV5-1 and TRBJ1-1 gives the whole variable domain KAGVTQTPRYLIKTRGQQVTLSCSPISGHRSVSWYQQTPGQGLQFLFEYFSETQRNKGNFPGRFSGRQFSNSRSEMNVSTLELGDSALYLCASSLGQGKMTEAFFGQGTRLTVV.

The chain uses TRBV5-6 and TRBJ1-1; tentative D call: TRBD1 (6 bases). Trimming took off 5 bases at V and 7 bases at J, with 18 bases between the two ends. CDR3 size: 14 residues. From germline, CDR1 is SGHDT and CDR2 YYEEEE. CDR3 DNA sequence: TGTGCCAGCAGGGCACAGGGAGTTTTCGGTGAAGCTTTCTTT. It encodes CASRAQGVFGEAFF.

The chain has TRBV27 and TRBJ1-2; TRBD1 aligns across 9 bases. The germline gives CDR1 MNHEY, CDR2 SMNVEV (reference sequence). The CDR3 is 13 amino acids. J lost 4 bases, V lost 5 bases, and 2 bases had no gene match. In DNA, the CDR3 is TGTGCCAGCAGTCTGACAGGGGGCTATGGCTACACCTTC. It translates to CASSLTGGYGYTF.

The rearrangement links TRBV10-2 to TRBJ1-2; D is perhaps TRBD1 (5 bases). Trimming left V 11 bases short and J 3 bases short, with 13 bases between. The CDR3 covers 12 residues. CDR1 WSHSY and CDR2 SAAADI come from the germline V gene. CDR3 in DNA: TGCGCCGTTCAGGGTTCGGACTATGGCTACACCTTC. Translated, it gives CAVQGSDYGYTF.

The gene calls are TRBV7-8 and TRBJ1-1; maybe TRBD1 (5 bases). V lost 2 bases to trimming and J lost 0 bases, with 10 bases between them. The germline V gene encodes CDR1 SGHVS and CDR2 FQNEAQ. The CDR3 loop spans 15 amino acids. Written as DNA, the CDR3 is TGTGCCAGCAGCTTACCGACAGATATGAACACTGAAGCTTTCTTT. Protein: CASSLPTDMNTEAFF.

V is TRBV6-6 and J is TRBJ1-4; D unclear. The germline CDR1 and CDR2 sequences are MNHNY and SVGAGI (reference sequence). With 0 bases removed from V and 8 bases from J, the gap between germline ends came to 10 bases. The CDR3 covers 14 residues. The CDR3 loop is CASSYSSTREKLFF. For the CDR3, the DNA is TGTGCCAGCAGTTACTCGAGTACTCGGGAAAAACTGTTTTTT.

The V and J genes are TRBV4-3 and TRBJ2-3, with a possible D match to TRBD2 (6 bases). Per germline, CDR1 LGHNA and CDR2 YSLEER. With 8 bases removed from V and 0 bases from J, the gap between germline ends came to 12 bases. The CDR3 is 14 residues long. The CDR3 DNA follows: TGCGCCAGCCGATCCGGGGGTAGCACAGATACGCAGTATTTT. Encoded protein: CASRSGGSTDTQYF.

V is TRBV10-2 and J is TRBJ2-2, with 7 bases fitting TRBD2. The junction had 12 bases not matched to a gene; V was cut back by 3 bases and J by 2 bases. CDR3 length: 18 residues. The germline CDR1 and CDR2 sequences are WSHSY and SAAADI. CDR3 DNA: TGCGCCAGCAGTGACGCCTCTGGGCTAGCGGTAAACACCGGGGAGCTGTTTTTT. This sequence encodes CASSDASGLAVNTGELFF.

This clone was counted once. V usage is TRBV19 and J usage is TRBJ2-7; TRBD2 matches 8 bases. The CDR3 extends over 16 amino acids. V lost 0 bases, J lost 3 bases, and 7 bases stayed unmatched. Germline V lookup: CDR1 LNHDA, CDR2 SQIVND (reference sequence). The CDR3 region has the DNA TGTGCCAGTAGTATAGATGGGCTAGCGGGCAACTACGAGCAGTACTTC. It translates to CASSIDGLAGNYEQYF.

This clone was seen a few times. V usage is TRBV4-1 and J usage is TRBJ2-7; 9 nucleotides align to TRBD2. Germline-derived CDR1 and CDR2 are MGHRA and YSYEKL. This CDR3 is built from 16 residues. The J segment lost 3 bases and the V segment lost 3 bases, leaving 9 bases of the junction unmatched. As DNA, the CDR3 is TGCGCCAGCAGCCAGGACTCCAGCGGGAGGAACTACGAGCAGTACTTC. It yields the protein CASSQDSSGRNYEQYF.

The chain employs TRBV6-5 and TRBJ1-5; 10 nucleotides line up with TRBD1. This CDR3 has 16 residues. With V trimmed by 2 bases and J by 7 bases, 8 bases remained unmatched. Germline V CDR1 and CDR2: MNHEY, SVGAGI. DNA of the CDR3: TGTGCCAGCAGTTACCCCCGGGACAGGGGAGGCCAGCCCCAGCATTTT. Translating gives CASSYPRDRGGQPQHF.

The V call is TRBV30, the J call TRBJ2-1, with TRBD1 identical over 11 bases. Germline values: CDR1 GTSNPN, CDR2 SVGIG (reference sequence). The CDR3 is 15 residues long. With V trimmed by 0 bases and J by 6 bases, 4 bases remained unmatched. CDR3 residues: CAWSVGQGAGNEQFF. The CDR3 DNA reads as TGTGCCTGGAGTGTAGGACAGGGGGCGGGCAATGAGCAGTTCTTC.